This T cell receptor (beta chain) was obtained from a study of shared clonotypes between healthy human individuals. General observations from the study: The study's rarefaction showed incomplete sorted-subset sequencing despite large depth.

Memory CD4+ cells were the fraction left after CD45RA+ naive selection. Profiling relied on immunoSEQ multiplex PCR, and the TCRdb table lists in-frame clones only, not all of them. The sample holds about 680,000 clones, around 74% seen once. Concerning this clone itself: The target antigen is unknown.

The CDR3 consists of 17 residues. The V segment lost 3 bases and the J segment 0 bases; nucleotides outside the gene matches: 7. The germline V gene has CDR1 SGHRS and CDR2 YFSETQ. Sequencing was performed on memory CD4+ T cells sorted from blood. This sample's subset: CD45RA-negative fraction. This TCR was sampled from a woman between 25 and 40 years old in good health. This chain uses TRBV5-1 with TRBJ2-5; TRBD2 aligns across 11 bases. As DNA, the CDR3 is TGCGCCAGCAGCTCCGGGACTAGCGGAAATTACCAAGAGACCCAGTACTTC. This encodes CASSSGTSGNYQETQYF.